Presented here are 3 T cell receptor beta chains from one specimen sequenced in a study of shared clonotypes between healthy human individuals (dated by TCRdb to about 2020). The library was generated by the immunoSEQ multiplex PCR assay. Imported from immuneACCESS, the table was reduced by TCRdb to in-frame sequences with V and J called. These copies leave out some clones; in studies compared against another copy, an unresolved V gene accounts for under half, and the cause of the remainder is not known. Across this sample there are some 2,000,000 clones, with roughly 94% seen only once. The ten largest account for 0.13% of the sample. Sequenced input: naive CD4+ T cells sorted from blood. The meaning of the sample's cell subset or site label: CD45RA+ positively selected. The receptors derive from a man aged 18 to 30 in good health.

This chain joins TRBV5-6 and TRBJ2-3; D may be TRBD2 (5 bases). The CDR3 consists of 15 residues. Germline V CDR1 and CDR2: SGHDT, YYEEEE. Trimming pared 2 bases from V and 1 base from J, leaving 11 bases between. The CDR3 is CASSFGGLGTDTQYF. The CDR3 DNA sequence: TGTGCCAGCAGCTTTGGTGGACTCGGCACAGATACGCAGTATTTT.

V is TRBV7-9 and J is TRBJ2-5, with 10 bases lining up with TRBD1. This CDR3 has 17 amino acids. Germline CDR1 SEHNR, CDR2 FQNEAQ (reference sequence). V lost 5 bases, J lost 0 bases, and 9 bases stayed unmatched. In nucleotides, the CDR3 is TGTGCCAGCAGCCCTGGGACAGGGGCGGGATACCAAGAGACCCAGTACTTC. Translating it yields CASSPGTGAGYQETQYF.

This chain connects TRBV25-1 to TRBJ1-1, with D perhaps TRBD1 (6 bases). Germline CDR1 and CDR2: MGHDK and SYGVNS. The CDR3 is 14 amino acids. V lost 0 bases to trimming and J lost 6 bases, with 11 bases between them. CDR3 nucleotides: TGTGCCAGCAGTGAATACCTCTCAGGGGCTGAAGCTTTCTTT. This sequence encodes CASSEYLSGAEAFF.